This TCR beta chain came from a study of T cells after somatic rescue of genetic block. The CDR3 is 14 amino acids. In germline, CDR1 is SEHNR, CDR2 FQNEAQ (reference sequence). The germline V and J ends were trimmed by 7 bases and 1 base, with 11 bases remaining between them. The table came from immunoSEQ multiplex PCR; TCRdb's copy has only in-frame clones and leaves some out. This table holds more than 70,000 clones, about nine tenths found once. This chain connects TRBV7-9 to TRBJ1-5; D ambiguous. The receptor's source is a woman aged 18-29 years. The sample taken for sequencing was peripheral blood mononuclear cells (PBMCs). The CDR3 sequence: CASTPEESNQPQHF. The CDR3 coding sequence is TGTGCCAGCACCCCCGAGGAGAGCAATCAGCCCCAGCATTTT. The whole variable domain, filled in from reference TRBV7-9 and TRBJ1-5, reads DTGVSQNPRHKITKRGQNVTFRCDPISEHNRLYWYRQTLGQGPEFLTYFQNEAQLEKSRLLSDRFSAERPKGSFSTLEIQRTEQGDSAMYLCASTPEESNQPQHFGDGTRLSIL.